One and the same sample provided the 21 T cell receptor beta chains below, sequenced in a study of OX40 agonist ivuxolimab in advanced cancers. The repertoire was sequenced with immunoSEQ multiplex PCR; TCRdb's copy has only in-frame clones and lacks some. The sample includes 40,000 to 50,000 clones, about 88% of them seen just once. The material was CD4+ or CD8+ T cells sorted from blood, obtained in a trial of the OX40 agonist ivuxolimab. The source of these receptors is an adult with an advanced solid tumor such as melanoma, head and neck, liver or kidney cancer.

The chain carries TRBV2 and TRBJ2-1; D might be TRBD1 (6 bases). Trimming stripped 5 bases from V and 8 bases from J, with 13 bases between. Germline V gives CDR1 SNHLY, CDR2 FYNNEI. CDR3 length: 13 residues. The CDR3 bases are TGTGCCAGCAGTCACAATAACAGGGATGAGCAGTTCTTC. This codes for CASSHNNRDEQFF.

CDR3 in DNA: TGTGCCAGCAGCCTCCGGGAGGGGGGAAACACCGGGGAGCTGTTTTTT. It codes for CASSLREGGNTGELFF. The V call is TRBV7-9, the J call TRBJ2-2; 8 bases line up with TRBD2. CDR1 SEHNR and CDR2 FQNEAQ come from the germline V gene (reference sequence). The V and J ends lost 5 bases and 2 bases, in that order; junction bases with no gene match: 7. This CDR3 is 16 amino acids long.

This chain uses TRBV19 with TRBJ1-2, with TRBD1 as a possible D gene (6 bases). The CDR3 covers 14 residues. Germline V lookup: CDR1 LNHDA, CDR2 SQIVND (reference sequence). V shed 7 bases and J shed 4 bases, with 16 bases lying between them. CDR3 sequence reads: CASTQVGQIYGYTF. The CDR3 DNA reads TGTGCCAGTACCCAGGTAGGACAGATCTATGGCTACACCTTC.

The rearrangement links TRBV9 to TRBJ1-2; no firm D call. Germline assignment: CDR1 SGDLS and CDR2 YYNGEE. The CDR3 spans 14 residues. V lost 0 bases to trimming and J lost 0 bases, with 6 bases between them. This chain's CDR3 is CASSVGQPNYGYTF. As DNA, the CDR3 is TGTGCCAGCAGCGTAGGGCAGCCTAACTATGGCTACACCTTC.

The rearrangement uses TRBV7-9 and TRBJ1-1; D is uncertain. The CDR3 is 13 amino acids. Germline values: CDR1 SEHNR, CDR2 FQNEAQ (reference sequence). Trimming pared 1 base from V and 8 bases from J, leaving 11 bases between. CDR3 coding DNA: TGTGCCAGCAGCTTAGGATGGACGGTGGAAGCTTTCTTT. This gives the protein CASSLGWTVEAFF. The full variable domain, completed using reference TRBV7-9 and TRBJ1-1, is DTGVSQNPRHKITKRGQNVTFRCDPISEHNRLYWYRQTLGQGPEFLTYFQNEAQLEKSRLLSDRFSAERPKGSFSTLEIQRTEQGDSAMYLCASSLGWTVEAFFGQGTRLTVV.

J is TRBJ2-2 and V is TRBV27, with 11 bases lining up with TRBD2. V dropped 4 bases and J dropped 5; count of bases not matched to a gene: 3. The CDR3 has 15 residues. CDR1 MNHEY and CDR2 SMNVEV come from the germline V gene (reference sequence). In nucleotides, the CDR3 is TGTGCCAGCAGTTCGATAGCGGGGGGGACCGGGGAGCTGTTTTTT. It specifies CASSSIAGGTGELFF.

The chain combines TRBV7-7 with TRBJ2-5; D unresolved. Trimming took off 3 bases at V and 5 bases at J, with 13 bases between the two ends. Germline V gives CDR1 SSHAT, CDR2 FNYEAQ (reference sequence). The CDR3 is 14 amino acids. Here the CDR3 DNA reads TGTGCCAGCAGCTTGGGGAATCCGGCGGAGACCCAGTACTTC. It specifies CASSLGNPAETQYF.

The CDR3 DNA follows: TGTGCCAGCAGCCAAGGGGTTCCGGGACAGGGACGCTACGAGCAGTACTTC. Translation gives CASSQGVPGQGRYEQYF. The rearrangement links TRBV4-2 to TRBJ2-7; TRBD1 matches 9 bases. Trimming cost V 1 base and J 3 bases; bases outside gene matches: 10. The CDR3 contains 17 residues. Germline V gene sequence: CDR1 LGHNA, CDR2 YNFKEQ.

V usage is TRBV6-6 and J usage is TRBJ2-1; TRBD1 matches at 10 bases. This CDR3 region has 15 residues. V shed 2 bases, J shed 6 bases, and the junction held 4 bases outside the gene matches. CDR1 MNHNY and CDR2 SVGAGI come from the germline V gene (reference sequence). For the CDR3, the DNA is TGTGCCAGCAGTTACGGACAGGGGGGGCTCAATGAGCAGTTCTTC. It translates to CASSYGQGGLNEQFF.

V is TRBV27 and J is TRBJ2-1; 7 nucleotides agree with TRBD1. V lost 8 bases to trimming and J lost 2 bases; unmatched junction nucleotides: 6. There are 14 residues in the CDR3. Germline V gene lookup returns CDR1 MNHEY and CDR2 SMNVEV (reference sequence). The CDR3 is CASGYRGPYNEQFF. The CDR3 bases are TGTGCCAGCGGTTACAGGGGACCCTACAATGAGCAGTTCTTC.

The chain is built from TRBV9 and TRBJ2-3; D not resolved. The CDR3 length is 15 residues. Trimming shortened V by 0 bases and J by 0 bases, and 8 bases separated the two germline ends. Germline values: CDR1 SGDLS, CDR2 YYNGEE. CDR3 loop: CASSVGFWSTDTQYF. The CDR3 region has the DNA TGTGCCAGCAGCGTAGGATTTTGGAGCACAGATACGCAGTATTTT.

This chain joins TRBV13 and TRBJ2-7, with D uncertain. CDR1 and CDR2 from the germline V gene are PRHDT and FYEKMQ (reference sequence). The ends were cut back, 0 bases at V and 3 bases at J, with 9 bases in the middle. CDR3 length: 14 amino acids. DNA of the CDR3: TGTGCCAGCAGCTTAGGGGGTTTAGGCTACGAGCAGTACTTC. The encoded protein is CASSLGGLGYEQYF.

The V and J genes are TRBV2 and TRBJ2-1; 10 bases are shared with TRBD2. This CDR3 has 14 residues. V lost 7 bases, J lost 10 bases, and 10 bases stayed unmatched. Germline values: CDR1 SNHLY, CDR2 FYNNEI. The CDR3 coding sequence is TGTGCCAGCATTCTAGCGGGGGCTTCCGGGGAGCAGTTCTTC. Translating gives CASILAGASGEQFF.

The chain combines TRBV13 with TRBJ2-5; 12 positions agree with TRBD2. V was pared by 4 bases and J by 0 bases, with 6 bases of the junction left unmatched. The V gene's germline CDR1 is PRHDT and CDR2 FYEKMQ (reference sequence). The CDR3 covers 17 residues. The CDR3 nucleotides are TGTGCCAGCAGCTCGCGGACTAGCGGGGACTACCAAGAGACCCAGTACTTC. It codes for CASSSRTSGDYQETQYF.

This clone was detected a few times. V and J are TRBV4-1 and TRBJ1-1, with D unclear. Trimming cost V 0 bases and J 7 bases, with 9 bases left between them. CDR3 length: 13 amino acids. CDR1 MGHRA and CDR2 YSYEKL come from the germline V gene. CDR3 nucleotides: TGCGCCAGCAGCCAAGATAGCACATTTGAAGCTTTCTTT. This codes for CASSQDSTFEAFF.

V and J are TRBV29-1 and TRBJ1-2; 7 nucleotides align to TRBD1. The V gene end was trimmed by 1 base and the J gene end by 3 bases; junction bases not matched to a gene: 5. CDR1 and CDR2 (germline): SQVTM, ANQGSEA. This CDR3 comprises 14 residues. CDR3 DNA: TGCAGCGTTGAAGCACCGGGACAGTACTATGGCTACACCTTC. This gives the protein CSVEAPGQYYGYTF.

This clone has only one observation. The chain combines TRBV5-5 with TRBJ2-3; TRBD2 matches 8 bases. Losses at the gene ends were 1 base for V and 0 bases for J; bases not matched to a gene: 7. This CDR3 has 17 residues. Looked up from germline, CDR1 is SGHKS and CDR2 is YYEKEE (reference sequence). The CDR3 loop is CASSLSGSDASTDTQYF. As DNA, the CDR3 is TGTGCCAGCAGCTTGAGCGGGAGCGACGCTAGCACAGATACGCAGTATTTT.

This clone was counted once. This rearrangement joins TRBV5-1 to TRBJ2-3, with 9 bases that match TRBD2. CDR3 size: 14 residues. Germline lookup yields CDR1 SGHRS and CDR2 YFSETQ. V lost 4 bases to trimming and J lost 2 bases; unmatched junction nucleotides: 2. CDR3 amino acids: CASSPGLATDTQYF. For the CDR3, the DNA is TGCGCCAGCAGCCCGGGACTAGCCACAGATACGCAGTATTTT.

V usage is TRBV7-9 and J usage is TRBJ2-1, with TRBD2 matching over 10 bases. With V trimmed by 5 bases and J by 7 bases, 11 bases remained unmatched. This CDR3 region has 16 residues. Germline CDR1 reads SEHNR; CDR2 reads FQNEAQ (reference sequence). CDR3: CASSARDGTSENEQFF. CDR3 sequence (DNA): TGTGCCAGCAGCGCCCGTGACGGGACTAGCGAGAATGAGCAGTTCTTC.

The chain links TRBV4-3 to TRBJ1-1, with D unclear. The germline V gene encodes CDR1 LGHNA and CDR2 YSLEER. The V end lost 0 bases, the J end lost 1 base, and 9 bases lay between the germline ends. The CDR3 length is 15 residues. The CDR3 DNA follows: TGCGCCAGCAGCCAAGAAATGGGAACGAACACTGAAGCTTTCTTT. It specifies CASSQEMGTNTEAFF.

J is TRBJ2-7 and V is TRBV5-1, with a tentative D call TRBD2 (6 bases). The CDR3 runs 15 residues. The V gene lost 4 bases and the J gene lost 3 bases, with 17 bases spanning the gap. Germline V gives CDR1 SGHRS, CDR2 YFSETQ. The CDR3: CASSTPGTGFYEQYF. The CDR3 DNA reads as TGCGCCAGCAGCACACCCGGGACTGGATTCTACGAGCAGTACTTC.